This T cell receptor (beta chain) was sequenced for a study of CD8 T cells in Susac syndrome. The length of the CDR3 is 18 residues. V lost 0 bases to trimming and J lost 1 base; unmatched junction nucleotides: 9. From germline, CDR1 is PRHDT and CDR2 FYEKMQ (reference sequence). Sequencing targeted TCR beta in T cells from blood (CD8+ and CD4+). The multiple sclerosis controls comprised treatment-naive patients whose relapsing-remitting disease was stable or active. Reverse transcription of about 0.45 to 1 ug RNA was performed with random hexamers. Multiplex PCR with immunoSEQ amplified the TCR beta CDR3 across 54 Vbeta and 13 Jbeta. TCRdb passed the immunoSEQ multiplex PCR reads through MiXCR, listing each CDR3 protein once. The sample has a few hundred thousand distinct CDR3 sequences, 75% to 85% seen once.

Input material: CD8+ T cells from PBMCs. The chain couples TRBV13 to TRBJ2-3; 8 bases align to TRBD2. The sequence came from a human donor with multiple sclerosis. The CDR3 sequence is CASSLGGLTSARTDTQYF. The CDR3 DNA reads TGTGCCAGCAGCTTAGGAGGCTTGACTAGCGCCCGCACAGATACGCAGTATTTT.